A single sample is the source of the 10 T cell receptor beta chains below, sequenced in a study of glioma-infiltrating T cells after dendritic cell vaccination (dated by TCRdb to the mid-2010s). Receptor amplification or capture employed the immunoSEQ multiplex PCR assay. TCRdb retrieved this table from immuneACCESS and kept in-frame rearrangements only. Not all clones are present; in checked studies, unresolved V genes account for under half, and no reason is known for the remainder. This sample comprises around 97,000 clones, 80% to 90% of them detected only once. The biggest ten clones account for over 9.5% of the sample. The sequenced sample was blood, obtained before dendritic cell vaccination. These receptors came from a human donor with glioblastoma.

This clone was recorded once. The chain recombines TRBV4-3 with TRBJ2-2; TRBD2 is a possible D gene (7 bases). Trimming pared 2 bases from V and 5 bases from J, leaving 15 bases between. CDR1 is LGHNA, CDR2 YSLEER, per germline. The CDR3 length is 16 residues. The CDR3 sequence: CASSQWGGRVTGELFF. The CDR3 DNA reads TGCGCCAGCAGCCAATGGGGGGGGCGCGTTACCGGGGAGCTGTTTTTT.

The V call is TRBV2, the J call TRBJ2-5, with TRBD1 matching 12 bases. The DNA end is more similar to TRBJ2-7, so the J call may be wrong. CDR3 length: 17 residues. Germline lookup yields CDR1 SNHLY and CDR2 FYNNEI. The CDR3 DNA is TGTGCCAGCAGCGGAACTCCGGGACAGGGGGCTGGGGACGAGCAGTACTTC. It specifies CASSGTPGQGAGDEQYF.

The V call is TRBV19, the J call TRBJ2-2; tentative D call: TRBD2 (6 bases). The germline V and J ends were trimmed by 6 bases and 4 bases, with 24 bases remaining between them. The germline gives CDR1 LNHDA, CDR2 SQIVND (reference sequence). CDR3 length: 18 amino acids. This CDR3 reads CASRTGTQPRCGTGELFF. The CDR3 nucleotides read TGTGCCAGTAGAACCGGGACTCAGCCCCGTTGTGGCACCGGGGAGCTGTTTTTT.

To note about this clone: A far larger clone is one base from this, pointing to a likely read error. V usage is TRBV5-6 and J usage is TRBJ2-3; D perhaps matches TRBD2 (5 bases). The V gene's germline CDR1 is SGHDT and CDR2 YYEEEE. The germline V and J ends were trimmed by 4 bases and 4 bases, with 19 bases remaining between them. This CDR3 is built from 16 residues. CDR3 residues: CASSLRQGGRADTQYF. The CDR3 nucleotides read TGTGCCAGCAGCCTGAGGCAAGGAGGTCGCGCAGATACGCAGTATTTT.

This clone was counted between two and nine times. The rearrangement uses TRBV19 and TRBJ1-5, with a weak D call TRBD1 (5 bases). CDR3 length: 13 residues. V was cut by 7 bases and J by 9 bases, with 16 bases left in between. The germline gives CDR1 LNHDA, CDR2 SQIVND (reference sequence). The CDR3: CASIYSTGGPQHF. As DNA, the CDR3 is TGTGCCAGTATCTATTCGACGGGGGGGCCCCAGCATTTT. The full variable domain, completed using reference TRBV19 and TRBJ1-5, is DGGITQSPKYLFRKEGQNVTLSCEQNLNHDAMYWYRQDPGQGLRLIYYSQIVNDFQKGDIAEGYSVSREKKESFPLTVTSAQKNPTAFYLCASIYSTGGPQHFGDGTRLSIL.

The CDR3 DNA reads as TGTGCCAGCAGCCCAAGACAGGGTTTCGGCGAGCAGTACTTC. The encoded protein is CASSPRQGFGEQYF. The chain joins TRBV13 to TRBJ2-7; 7 bases line up with TRBD1. This CDR3 contains 14 residues. Germline V gene sequence: CDR1 PRHDT, CDR2 FYEKMQ (reference sequence). V trimming: 5 bases; J trimming: 6 bases; junction bases outside the gene matches: 10.

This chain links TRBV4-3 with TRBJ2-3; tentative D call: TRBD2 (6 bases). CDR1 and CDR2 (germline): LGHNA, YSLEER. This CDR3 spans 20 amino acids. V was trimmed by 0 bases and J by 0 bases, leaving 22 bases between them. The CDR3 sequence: CASSQERGGNWPSSTDTQYF. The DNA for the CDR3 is TGCGCCAGCAGCCAAGAAAGGGGAGGCAACTGGCCGTCTAGCACAGATACGCAGTATTTT.

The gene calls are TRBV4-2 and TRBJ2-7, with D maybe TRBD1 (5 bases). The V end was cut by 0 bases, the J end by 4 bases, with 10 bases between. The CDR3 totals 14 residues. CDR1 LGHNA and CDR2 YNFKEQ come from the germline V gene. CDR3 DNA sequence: TGTGCCAGCAGCCAAGATGCAGGGCGGTACGAGCAGTACTTC. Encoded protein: CASSQDAGRYEQYF.

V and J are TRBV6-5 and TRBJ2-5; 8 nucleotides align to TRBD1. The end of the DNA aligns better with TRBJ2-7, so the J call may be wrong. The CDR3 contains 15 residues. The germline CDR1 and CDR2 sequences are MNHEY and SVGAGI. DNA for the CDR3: TGTGCCAGCAGCCCATACAGGGGGTCCCACTACGAGCAGTACTTC. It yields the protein CASSPYRGSHYEQYF.

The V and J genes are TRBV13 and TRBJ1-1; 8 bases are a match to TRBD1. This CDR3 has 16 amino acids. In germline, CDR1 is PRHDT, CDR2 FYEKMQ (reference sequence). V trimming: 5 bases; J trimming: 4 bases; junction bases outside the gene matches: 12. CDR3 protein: CASSPPLRGPGTEAFF. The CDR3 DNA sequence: TGTGCCAGCAGCCCGCCCCTCAGGGGGCCGGGCACTGAAGCTTTCTTT.